A single sample is the source of the 19 T cell receptor beta chains below, sequenced in a study of T cells after yellow fever vaccination. One entry per CDR3 protein results from TCRdb running MiXCR on the 5' RACE reads. The repertoire includes 250,000 to 300,000 distinct CDR3 sequences, 10% to 15% of them detected once, and 0.4% to 0.55% sits in the top ten. Specimen: CD4+ T cells sorted from PBMCs, collected 45 days after the yellow fever booster vaccination. Source of these receptors: a man aged 25 to 40 who received the YFV17D yellow fever vaccine.

The rearrangement joins TRBV7-2 to TRBJ2-7; 8 bases fit TRBD1. CDR3 size: 14 residues. The trim removed 5 bases at V and 3 bases at J, leaving 6 bases unmatched. Looked up from germline, CDR1 is SGHTA and CDR2 is FQGNSA. Here the CDR3 reads CASSGRTGIYEQYF. CDR3 nucleotides: TGTGCCAGCAGCGGTCGGACAGGGATCTACGAGCAGTACTTC.

In its sample, this clonotype was seen many times. This sequence joins TRBV7-6 and TRBJ2-7, with D perhaps TRBD2 (6 bases). The CDR3 spans 13 residues. Looked up from germline, CDR1 is SGHVS and CDR2 is FNYEAQ. V was clipped by 1 base and J by 4 bases, with 8 bases between them. The CDR3 loop reads CASSLDLAYEQYF. The CDR3 DNA reads TGTGCCAGCAGCTTAGACCTAGCGTACGAGCAGTACTTC. Full variable domain (missing parts from reference TRBV7-6 and TRBJ2-7): GAGVSQSPRYKVTKRGQDVALRCDPISGHVSLYWYRQALGQGPEFLTYFNYEAQQDKSGLPNDRFSAERPEGSISTLTIQRTEQRDSAMYRCASSLDLAYEQYFGPGTRLTVT.

The chain is built from TRBV5-5 and TRBJ1-1; D possibly corresponds to TRBD1 (6 bases). The CDR3 consists of 16 residues. Germline CDR1 is SGHKS and CDR2 is YYEKEE (reference sequence). V gave up 4 bases and J gave up 1 base, with 17 bases separating them. DNA of the CDR3: TGTGCCAGCAGCCCGGTGACAGGTCTAAGGAACACTGAAGCTTTCTTT. Translation: CASSPVTGLRNTEAFF.

V is TRBV5-1 and J is TRBJ1-1; 7 bases map to TRBD1. Germline lookup yields CDR1 SGHRS and CDR2 YFSETQ. The V segment lost 7 bases and the J segment 11 bases; nucleotides outside the gene matches: 11. The CDR3 is 12 amino acids. The CDR3 nucleotides are TGCGCCAGCGGCACAGGGGCCCCCCTCGCTTTCTTT. It codes for CASGTGAPLAFF.

This clonotype was seen more than once but under ten times. The chain uses TRBV27 and TRBJ2-7, with TRBD1 matching over 9 bases. Germline values: CDR1 MNHEY, CDR2 SMNVEV (reference sequence). V lost 3 bases, J lost 2 bases, and 11 bases stayed unmatched. The CDR3 is made up of 17 amino acids. The CDR3 region is CASSLRPVGTGPYEQYF. The CDR3 DNA sequence: TGTGCCAGCAGTTTGCGCCCAGTCGGGACAGGGCCCTACGAGCAGTACTTC.

This clonotype was counted between two and nine times. The chain links TRBV6-2 or TRBV6-3 to TRBJ2-2; 7 nucleotides line up with TRBD1. The CDR3 has 17 residues. The V gene end was trimmed by 5 bases and the J gene end by 3 bases; junction bases not matched to a gene: 12. Germline V gene sequence: CDR1 MNHEY, CDR2 SVGEGT. CDR3 amino acids: CASSHGSTGIHTGELFF. The CDR3 coding sequence is TGTGCCAGCAGTCATGGATCGACAGGGATCCACACCGGGGAGCTGTTTTTT.

The chain couples TRBV7-9 to TRBJ2-3, with 10 bases identical to TRBD2. The CDR3 spans 15 residues. Germline V CDR1 and CDR2: SEHNR, FQNEAQ (reference sequence). V lost 3 bases, J lost 7 bases, and 7 bases stayed unmatched. The CDR3 DNA is TGTGCCAGCAGCTTTGGAGCGGGAGGGCCAAATACGCAGTATTTT. Translating it yields CASSFGAGGPNTQYF.

A few counts support this clonotype. J is TRBJ2-7 and V is TRBV10-2; 9 bases match TRBD1. Looked up from germline, CDR1 is WSHSY and CDR2 is SAAADI. After removal of 4 bases from V and 4 bases from J, the junction contained 8 bases not matched to a gene. CDR3 size: 15 residues. The DNA of the CDR3 is TGCGCCAGCAGTGGATGGGACAGGGCTTCGTACGAGCAGTACTTC. Its translation: CASSGWDRASYEQYF.

V usage is TRBV20-1 and J usage is TRBJ2-1, with D possibly TRBD1 on 6 matching bases. Germline V gene sequence: CDR1 DFQATT, CDR2 SNEGSKA (reference sequence). The CDR3 has 14 amino acids. V lost 6 bases and J lost 9, with 21 bases in between. DNA of the CDR3: TGCAGTGCAACCGGGACAACGCTCGTCCTTGAGCAGTTCTTC. It is translated as CSATGTTLVLEQFF.

The V and J genes are TRBV5-1 and TRBJ2-3; 7 positions agree with TRBD2. The germline gives CDR1 SGHRS, CDR2 YFSETQ. The CDR3 spans 16 residues. V lost 1 base to trimming and J lost 1 base; unmatched junction nucleotides: 6. The chain's CDR3 is CASSLNVLAGTDTQYF. The DNA of the CDR3 is TGCGCCAGCAGCTTGAACGTCCTAGCGGGCACAGATACGCAGTATTTT.

The V call is TRBV4-3, the J call TRBJ2-6; D is perhaps TRBD2 (5 bases). The germline V and J ends were trimmed by 0 bases and 3 bases, with 12 bases remaining between them. The CDR3 runs 17 residues. CDR1 is LGHNA and CDR2 is YSLEER in the germline V gene. As DNA, the CDR3 is TGCGCCAGCAGCCAAGAAATAGTGCGGGTTGGGGCCAACGTCCTGACTTTC. This gives the protein CASSQEIVRVGANVLTF.

This clonotype appeared a few times. The rearrangement joins TRBV5-5 to TRBJ2-5, with 8 bases identical to TRBD2. The CDR3 is made up of 14 amino acids. With 4 bases clipped from V and 5 bases from J, the junction kept 7 bases outside the gene matches. The germline V gene has CDR1 SGHKS and CDR2 YYEKEE (reference sequence). The CDR3 DNA sequence: TGTGCCAGCAGCACAACTAGCGGCGGGGAGACCCAGTACTTC. Translation: CASSTTSGGETQYF. Supplemented by reference TRBV5-5 and TRBJ2-5, the full variable domain reads DAGVTQSPTHLIKTRGQQVTLRCSPISGHKSVSWYQQVLGQGPQFIFQYYEKEERGRGNFPDRFSARQFPNYSSELNVNALLLGDSALYLCASSTTSGGETQYFGPGTRLLVL.

V and J are TRBV27 and TRBJ2-7; D is unresolved. The ends were cut back, 6 bases at V and 3 bases at J, with 18 bases in the middle. The length of the CDR3 is 15 residues. Germline assignment: CDR1 MNHEY and CDR2 SMNVEV (reference sequence). The CDR3 region is CASRLPRISFYEQYF. The CDR3 coding sequence is TGTGCCAGCAGGCTTCCTAGGATATCCTTCTACGAGCAGTACTTC.

CDR3 sequence reads: CASSPMTTDTQYF. The CDR3 DNA is TGTGCCAGCTCACCTATGACGACAGATACGCAGTATTTT. The gene calls are TRBV18 and TRBJ2-3; D is unresolved. V was clipped by 3 bases and J by 3 bases, with 7 bases between them. Germline V lookup: CDR1 KGHSH, CDR2 LQKENI. The CDR3 covers 13 residues.

This clonotype has only a few counts. J is TRBJ1-1 and V is TRBV20-1; D is unclear. Germline V gene data show CDR1 as DFQATT and CDR2 as SNEGSKA (reference sequence). The CDR3 runs to 13 residues. Deletions cut 4 bases from V and 0 bases from J, with 9 bases between. This chain's CDR3 is CSAKGSVNTEAFF. As DNA, the CDR3 is TGCAGTGCTAAGGGCAGCGTGAACACTGAAGCTTTCTTT.

The chain links TRBV20-1 to TRBJ2-5; D is ambiguous. This CDR3 comprises 11 residues. Trimming shortened V by 6 bases and J by 5 bases, and 10 bases separated the two germline ends. Germline V gene sequence: CDR1 DFQATT, CDR2 SNEGSKA (reference sequence). DNA of the CDR3: TGCAGTGCGCGTCAATGGGAGACCCAGTACTTC. It encodes CSARQWETQYF.

This clonotype was counted only a few times. This chain uses TRBV20-1 with TRBJ2-1, with D perhaps matching TRBD2 (6 bases). V gave up 3 bases and J gave up 15 bases, with 12 bases separating them. There are 10 residues in the CDR3. Germline CDR1 is DFQATT and CDR2 is SNEGSKA (reference sequence). CDR3 sequence (DNA): TGCAGTGCTAGGGACTACCAGTGGTTCTTC. Its translation is CSARDYQWFF.

The chain has TRBV7-2 and TRBJ2-1; 11 bases match TRBD2. The V and J ends lost 1 base and 7 bases, in that order; junction bases with no gene match: 3. This CDR3 has 15 amino acids. Germline V gives CDR1 SGHTA, CDR2 FQGNSA. This CDR3 is CASSLVAGGPNEQFF. The CDR3 nucleotides are TGTGCCAGCAGCTTAGTAGCGGGAGGGCCGAATGAGCAGTTCTTC.

At least ten counts were recorded for this clonotype. The chain recombines TRBV7-7 with TRBJ2-1, with D maybe TRBD2 (5 bases). Per germline, CDR1 SSHAT and CDR2 FNYEAQ (reference sequence). This CDR3 contains 15 residues. Trimming removed 0 bases from V and 0 bases from J, with 6 bases in between. The CDR3 sequence: CASSLAGVSYNEQFF. The CDR3 DNA reads TGTGCCAGCAGCTTAGCGGGAGTCTCCTACAATGAGCAGTTCTTC.